This T cell receptor beta chain was obtained from a study of shared clonotypes between healthy human individuals. CDR3 length: 15 residues. Germline CDR1 and CDR2: MNHEY and SMNVEV (reference sequence). J gave up 3 bases and V 4 bases, and 8 bases lay outside the gene matches. Naive CD8 populations comprised CD45RO-negative cells positively selected for CCR7, excluding terminally differentiated effector memory CD45RA+ cells. Generated by immunoSEQ multiplex PCR, the TCRdb table keeps only in-frame clones and is missing some. The data show about 680,000 clones, roughly nine tenths seen once. Specimen: naive CD8+ T cells sorted from blood. This chain links TRBV27 with TRBJ2-7; 8 bases are a match to TRBD2. The source is a young man in good health. The CDR3 loop reads CASSSAGGPDYEQYF. The DNA of the CDR3 is TGTGCCAGCAGTTCGGCGGGAGGCCCCGACTACGAGCAGTACTTC.